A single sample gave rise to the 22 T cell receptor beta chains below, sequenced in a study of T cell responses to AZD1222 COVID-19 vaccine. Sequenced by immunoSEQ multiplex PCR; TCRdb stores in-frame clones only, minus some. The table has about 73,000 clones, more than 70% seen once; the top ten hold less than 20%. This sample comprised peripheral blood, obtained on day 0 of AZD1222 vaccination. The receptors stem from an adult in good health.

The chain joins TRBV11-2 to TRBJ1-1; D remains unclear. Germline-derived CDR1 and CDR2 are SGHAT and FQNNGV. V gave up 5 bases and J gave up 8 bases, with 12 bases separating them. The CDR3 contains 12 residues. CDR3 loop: CASSLPRGEAFF. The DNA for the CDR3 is TGTGCCAGCAGCCTACCTCGAGGAGAAGCTTTCTTT.

CDR3 sequence reads: CASSPTSYEQYF. Here the CDR3 DNA reads TGTGCCAGCAGCCCAACCTCCTACGAGCAGTACTTC. The chain has TRBV7-2 and TRBJ2-7, with D unresolved. The CDR3 spans 12 residues. V shed 5 bases and J shed 0 bases, with 5 bases lying between them. CDR1 and CDR2 from the germline V gene are SGHTA and FQGNSA.

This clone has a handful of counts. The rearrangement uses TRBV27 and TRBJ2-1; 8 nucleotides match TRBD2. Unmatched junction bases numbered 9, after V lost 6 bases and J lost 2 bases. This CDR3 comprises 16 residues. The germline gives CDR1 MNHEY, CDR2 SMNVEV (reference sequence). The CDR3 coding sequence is TGTGCCAGCAGCCCCAGCCCACTAGCGGCCTACAATGAGCAGTTCTTC. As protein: CASSPSPLAAYNEQFF.

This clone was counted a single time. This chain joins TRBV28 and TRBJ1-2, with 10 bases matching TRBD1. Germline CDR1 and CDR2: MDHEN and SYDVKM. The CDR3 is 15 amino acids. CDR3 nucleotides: TGTGCACTACTCAGACAGGGGGCCTCCGGGTATGGCTACACCTTC. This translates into CALLRQGASGYGYTF.

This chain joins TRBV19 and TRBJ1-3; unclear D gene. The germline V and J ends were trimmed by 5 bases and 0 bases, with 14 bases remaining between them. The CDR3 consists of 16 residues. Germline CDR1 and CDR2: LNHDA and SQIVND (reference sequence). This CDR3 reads CASSFTIRSSGNTIYF. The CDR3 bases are TGTGCCAGTAGTTTTACGATCAGGAGCTCTGGAAACACCATATATTTT.

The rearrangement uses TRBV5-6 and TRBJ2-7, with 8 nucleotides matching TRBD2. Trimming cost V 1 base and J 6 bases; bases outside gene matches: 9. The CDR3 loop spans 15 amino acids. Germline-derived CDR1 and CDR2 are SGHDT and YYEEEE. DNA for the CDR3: TGTGCCAGCAGCTTGCTCCTAGCGGGCCCCGGCGAGCAGTACTTC. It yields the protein CASSLLLAGPGEQYF.

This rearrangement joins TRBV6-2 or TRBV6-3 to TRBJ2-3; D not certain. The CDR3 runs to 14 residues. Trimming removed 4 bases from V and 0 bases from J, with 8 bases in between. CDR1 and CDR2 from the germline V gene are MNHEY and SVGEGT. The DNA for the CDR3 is TGTGCCAGCAGTTCTGGGTTAAGCACAGATACGCAGTATTTT. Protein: CASSSGLSTDTQYF.

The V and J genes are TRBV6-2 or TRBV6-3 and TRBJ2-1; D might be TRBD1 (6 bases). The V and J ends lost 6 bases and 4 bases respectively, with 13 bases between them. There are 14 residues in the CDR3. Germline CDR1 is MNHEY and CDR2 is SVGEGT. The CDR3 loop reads CASSPGTIYNEQFF. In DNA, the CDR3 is TGTGCCAGCAGCCCCGGGACAATATACAATGAGCAGTTCTTC.

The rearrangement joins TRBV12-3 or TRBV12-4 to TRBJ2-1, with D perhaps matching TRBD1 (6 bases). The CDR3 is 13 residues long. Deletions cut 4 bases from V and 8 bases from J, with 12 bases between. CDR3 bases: TGTGCCAGCAGTTCGAGACCAGGGGATGAGCAGTTCTTC. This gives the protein CASSSRPGDEQFF.

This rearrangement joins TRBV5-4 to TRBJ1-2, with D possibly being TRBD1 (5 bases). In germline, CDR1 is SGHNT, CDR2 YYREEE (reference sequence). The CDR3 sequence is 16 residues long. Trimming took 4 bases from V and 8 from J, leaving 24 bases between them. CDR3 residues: CASSTSRPGTGGGYTF. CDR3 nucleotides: TGTGCCAGCAGCACCAGTCGACCCGGGACCGGGGGGGGCTACACCTTC.

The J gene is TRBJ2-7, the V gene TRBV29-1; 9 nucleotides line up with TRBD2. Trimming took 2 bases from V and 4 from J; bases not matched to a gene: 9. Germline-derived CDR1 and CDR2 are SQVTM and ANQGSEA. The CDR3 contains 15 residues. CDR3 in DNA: TGCAGCGTTGAATCCCGTAGCGGGGGAGAGTACGAGCAGTACTTC. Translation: CSVESRSGGEYEQYF.

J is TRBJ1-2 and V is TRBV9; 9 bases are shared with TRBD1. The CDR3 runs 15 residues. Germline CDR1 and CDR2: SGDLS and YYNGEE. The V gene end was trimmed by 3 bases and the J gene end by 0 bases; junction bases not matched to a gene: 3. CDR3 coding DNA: TGTGCCAGCAGCGCGGGGACAGGGACTAACTATGGCTACACCTTC. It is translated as CASSAGTGTNYGYTF.

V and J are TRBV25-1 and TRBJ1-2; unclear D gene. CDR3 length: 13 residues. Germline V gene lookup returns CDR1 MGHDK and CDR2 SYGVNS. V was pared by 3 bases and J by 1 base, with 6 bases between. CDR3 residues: CASSDSDNYGYTF. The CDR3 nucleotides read TGTGCCAGCAGTGACTCAGATAACTATGGCTACACCTTC.

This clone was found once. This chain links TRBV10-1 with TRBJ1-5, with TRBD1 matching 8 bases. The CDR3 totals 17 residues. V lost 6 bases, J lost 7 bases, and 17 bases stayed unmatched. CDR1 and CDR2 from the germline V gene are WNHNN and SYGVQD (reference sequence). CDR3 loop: CASRPRDRWVPLQPQHF. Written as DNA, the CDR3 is TGCGCCAGCAGACCGAGGGACAGGTGGGTTCCGTTGCAGCCCCAGCATTTT.

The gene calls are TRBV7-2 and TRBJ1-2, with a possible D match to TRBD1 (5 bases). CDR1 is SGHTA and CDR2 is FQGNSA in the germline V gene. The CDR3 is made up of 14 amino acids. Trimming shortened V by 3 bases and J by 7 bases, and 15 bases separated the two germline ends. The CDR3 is CASSLFGGVGGYTF. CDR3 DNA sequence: TGTGCCAGCAGCTTGTTCGGGGGGGTTGGTGGCTACACCTTC.

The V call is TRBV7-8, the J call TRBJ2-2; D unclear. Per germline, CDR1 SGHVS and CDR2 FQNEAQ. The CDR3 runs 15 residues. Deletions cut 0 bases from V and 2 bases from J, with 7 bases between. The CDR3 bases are TGTGCCAGCAGCTTAGCGTCCAGAAACACCGGGGAGCTGTTTTTT. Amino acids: CASSLASRNTGELFF.

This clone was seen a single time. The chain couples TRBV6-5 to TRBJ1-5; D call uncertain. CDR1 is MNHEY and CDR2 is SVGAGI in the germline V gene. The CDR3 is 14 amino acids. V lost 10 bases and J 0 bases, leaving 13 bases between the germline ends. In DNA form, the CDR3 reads TGTGCCACCAGCCCGGATATTAGCAATCAGCCCCAGCATTTT. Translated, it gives CATSPDISNQPQHF.

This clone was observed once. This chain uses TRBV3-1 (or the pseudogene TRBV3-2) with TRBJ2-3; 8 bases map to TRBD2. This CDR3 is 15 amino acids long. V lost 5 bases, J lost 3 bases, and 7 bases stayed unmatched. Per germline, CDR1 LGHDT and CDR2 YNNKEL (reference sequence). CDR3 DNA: TGTGCCAGCAGCGACAGCGGGAGAGGGACAGATACGCAGTATTTT. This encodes CASSDSGRGTDTQYF.

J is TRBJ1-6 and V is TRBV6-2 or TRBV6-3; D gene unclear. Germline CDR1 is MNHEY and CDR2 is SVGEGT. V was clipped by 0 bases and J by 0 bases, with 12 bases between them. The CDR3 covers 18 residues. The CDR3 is CASSYSRQDGSYNSPLHF. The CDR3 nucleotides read TGTGCCAGCAGTTACTCGCGGCAAGACGGCTCCTATAATTCACCCCTCCACTTT.

This CDR3 reads CAWSEPTGSGTEAFF. The DNA of the CDR3 is TGTGCCTGGAGTGAACCGACAGGGTCCGGCACTGAAGCTTTCTTT. The V call is TRBV30, the J call TRBJ1-1, with 7 bases that match TRBD1. With V trimmed by 1 base and J by 4 bases, 9 bases remained unmatched. The CDR3 consists of 15 residues. Germline CDR1 reads GTSNPN; CDR2 reads SVGIG (reference sequence).

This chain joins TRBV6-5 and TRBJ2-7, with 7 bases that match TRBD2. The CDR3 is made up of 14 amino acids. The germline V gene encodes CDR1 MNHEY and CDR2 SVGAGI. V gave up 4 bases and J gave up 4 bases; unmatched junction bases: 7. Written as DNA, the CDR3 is TGTGCCAGCAGTTTGAACCGACTAGCTTACGAGCAGTACTTC. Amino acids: CASSLNRLAYEQYF.

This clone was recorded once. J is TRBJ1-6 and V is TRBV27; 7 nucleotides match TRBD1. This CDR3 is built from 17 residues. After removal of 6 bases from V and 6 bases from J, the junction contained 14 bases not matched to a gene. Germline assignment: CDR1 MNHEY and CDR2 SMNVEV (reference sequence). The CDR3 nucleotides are TGTGCCAGCAGGCCAGGAATCCGGGACAGCTCTAATTCACCCCTCCACTTT. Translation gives CASRPGIRDSSNSPLHF.